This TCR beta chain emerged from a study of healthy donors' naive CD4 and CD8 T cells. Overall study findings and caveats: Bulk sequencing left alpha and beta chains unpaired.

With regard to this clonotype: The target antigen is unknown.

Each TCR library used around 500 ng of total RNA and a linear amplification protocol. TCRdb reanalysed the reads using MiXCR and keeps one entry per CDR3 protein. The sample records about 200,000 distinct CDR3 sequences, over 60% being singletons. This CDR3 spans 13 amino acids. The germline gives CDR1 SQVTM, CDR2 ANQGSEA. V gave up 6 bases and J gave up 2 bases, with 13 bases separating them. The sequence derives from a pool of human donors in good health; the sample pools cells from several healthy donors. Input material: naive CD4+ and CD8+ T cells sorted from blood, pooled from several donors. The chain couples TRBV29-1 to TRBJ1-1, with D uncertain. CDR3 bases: TGCAGCGTACACCAGAGGCTAAACACTGAAGCTTTCTTT. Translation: CSVHQRLNTEAFF. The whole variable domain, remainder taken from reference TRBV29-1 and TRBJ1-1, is SAVISQKPSRDICQRGTSLTIQCQVDSQVTMMFWYRQQPGQSLTLIATANQGSEATYESGFVIDKFPISRPNLTFSTLTVSNMSPEDSSIYLCSVHQRLNTEAFFGQGTRLTVV.